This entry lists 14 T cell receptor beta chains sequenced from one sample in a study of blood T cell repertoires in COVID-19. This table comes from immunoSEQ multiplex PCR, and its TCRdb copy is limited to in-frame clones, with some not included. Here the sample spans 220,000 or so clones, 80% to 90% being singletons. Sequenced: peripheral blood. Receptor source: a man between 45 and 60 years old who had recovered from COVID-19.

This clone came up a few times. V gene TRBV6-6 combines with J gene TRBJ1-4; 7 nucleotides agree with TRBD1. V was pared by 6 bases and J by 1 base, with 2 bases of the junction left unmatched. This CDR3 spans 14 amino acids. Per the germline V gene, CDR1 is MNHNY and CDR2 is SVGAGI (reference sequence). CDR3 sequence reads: CASSRDRTNEKLFF. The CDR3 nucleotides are TGTGCCAGCAGCCGGGACAGAACTAATGAAAAACTGTTTTTT.

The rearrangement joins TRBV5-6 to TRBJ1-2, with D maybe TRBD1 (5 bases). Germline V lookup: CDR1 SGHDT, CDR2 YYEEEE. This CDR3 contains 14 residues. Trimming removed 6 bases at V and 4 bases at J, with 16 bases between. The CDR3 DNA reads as TGTGCCAGCACCCGGGGGGGGAGTGTCTATGGCTACACCTTC. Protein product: CASTRGGSVYGYTF.

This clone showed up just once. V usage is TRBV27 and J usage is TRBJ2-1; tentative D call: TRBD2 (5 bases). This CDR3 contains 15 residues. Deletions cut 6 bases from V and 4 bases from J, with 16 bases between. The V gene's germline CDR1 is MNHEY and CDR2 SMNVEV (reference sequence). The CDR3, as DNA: TGTGCCAGCAGCCTCCGGCGCGGAGGATACAATGAGCAGTTCTTC. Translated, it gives CASSLRRGGYNEQFF.

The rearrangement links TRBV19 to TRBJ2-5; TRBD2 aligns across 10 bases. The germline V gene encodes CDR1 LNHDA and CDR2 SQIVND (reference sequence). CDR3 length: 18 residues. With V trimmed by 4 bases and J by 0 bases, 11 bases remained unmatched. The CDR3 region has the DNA TGTGCCAGTAGTACCCGACGGACTAGCGGAGCCTACCAAGAGACCCAGTACTTC. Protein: CASSTRRTSGAYQETQYF.

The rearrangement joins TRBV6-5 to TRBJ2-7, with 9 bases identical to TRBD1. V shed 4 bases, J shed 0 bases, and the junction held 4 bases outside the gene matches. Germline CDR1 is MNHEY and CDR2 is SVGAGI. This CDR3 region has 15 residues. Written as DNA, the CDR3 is TGTGCCAGCAGTTCTGGACAGGGGAGCTCCTACGAGCAGTACTTC. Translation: CASSSGQGSSYEQYF.

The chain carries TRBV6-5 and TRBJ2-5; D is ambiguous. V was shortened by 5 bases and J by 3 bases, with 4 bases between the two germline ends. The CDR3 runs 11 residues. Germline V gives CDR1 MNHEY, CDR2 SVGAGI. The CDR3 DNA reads TGTGCCAGCAGTCCTAAAGAGACCCAGTACTTC. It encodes CASSPKETQYF.

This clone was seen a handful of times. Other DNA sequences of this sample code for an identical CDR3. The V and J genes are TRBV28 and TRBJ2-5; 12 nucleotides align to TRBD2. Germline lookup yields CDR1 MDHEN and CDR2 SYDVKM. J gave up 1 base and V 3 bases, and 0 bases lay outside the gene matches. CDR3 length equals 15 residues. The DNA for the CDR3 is TGTGCCAGCAGTTTGACTAGCGGGGGCCAAGAGACCCAGTACTTC. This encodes CASSLTSGGQETQYF.

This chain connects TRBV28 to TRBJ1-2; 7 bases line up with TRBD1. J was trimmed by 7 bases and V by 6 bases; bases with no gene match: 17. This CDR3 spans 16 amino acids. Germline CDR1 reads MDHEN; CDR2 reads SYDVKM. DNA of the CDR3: TGTGCCAGCAGGCTCCCCGGACAGGCCGGGCAGGGTGGCTACACCTTC. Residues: CASRLPGQAGQGGYTF.

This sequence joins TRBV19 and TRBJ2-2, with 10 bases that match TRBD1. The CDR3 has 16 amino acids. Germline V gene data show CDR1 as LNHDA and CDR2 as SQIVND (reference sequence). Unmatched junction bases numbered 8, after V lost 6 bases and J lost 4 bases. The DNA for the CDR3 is TGTGCCAGTAGCCCAGAGGACAGGGGGAGCACCGGGGAGCTGTTTTTT. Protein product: CASSPEDRGSTGELFF. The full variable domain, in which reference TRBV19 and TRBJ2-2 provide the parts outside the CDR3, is DGGITQSPKYLFRKEGQNVTLSCEQNLNHDAMYWYRQDPGQGLRLIYYSQIVNDFQKGDIAEGYSVSREKKESFPLTVTSAQKNPTAFYLCASSPEDRGSTGELFFGEGSRLTVL.

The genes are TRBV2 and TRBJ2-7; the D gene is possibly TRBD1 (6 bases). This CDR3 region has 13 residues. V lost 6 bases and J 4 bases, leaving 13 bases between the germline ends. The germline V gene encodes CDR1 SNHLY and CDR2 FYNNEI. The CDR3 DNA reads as TGTGCCAGCAGAGGGGACACCTTGTACGAGCAGTACTTC. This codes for CASRGDTLYEQYF. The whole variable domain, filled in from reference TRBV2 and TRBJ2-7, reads EPEVTQTPSHQVTQMGQEVILRCVPISNHLYFYWYRQILGQKVEFLVSFYNNEISEKSEIFDDQFSVERPDGSNFTLKIRSTKLEDSAMYFCASRGDTLYEQYFGPGTRLTVT.

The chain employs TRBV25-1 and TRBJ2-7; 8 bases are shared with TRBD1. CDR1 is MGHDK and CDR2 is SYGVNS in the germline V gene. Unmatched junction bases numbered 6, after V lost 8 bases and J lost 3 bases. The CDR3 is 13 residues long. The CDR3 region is CASGQGNVYEQYF. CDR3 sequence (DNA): TGTGCCAGCGGACAGGGCAACGTCTACGAGCAGTACTTC.

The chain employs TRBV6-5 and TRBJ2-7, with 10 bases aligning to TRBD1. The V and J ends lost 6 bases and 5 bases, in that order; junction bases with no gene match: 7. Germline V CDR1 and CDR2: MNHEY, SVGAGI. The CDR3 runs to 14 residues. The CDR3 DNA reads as TGTGCCAGCAGCAGGGGACAGGGGTCCCACGAGCAGTACTTC. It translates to CASSRGQGSHEQYF.

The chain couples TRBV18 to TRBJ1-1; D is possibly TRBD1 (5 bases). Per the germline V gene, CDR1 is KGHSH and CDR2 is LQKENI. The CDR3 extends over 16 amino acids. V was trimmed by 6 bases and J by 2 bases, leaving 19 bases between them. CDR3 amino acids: CASSPGTRSLNTEAFF. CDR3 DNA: TGTGCCAGCTCCCCGGGGACTAGATCATTAAACACTGAAGCTTTCTTT. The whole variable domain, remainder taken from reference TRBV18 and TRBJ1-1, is NAGVMQNPRHLVRRRGQEARLRCSPMKGHSHVYWYRQLPEEGLKFMVYLQKENIIDESGMPKERFSAEFPKEGPSILRIQQVVRGDSAAYFCASSPGTRSLNTEAFFGQGTRLTVV.

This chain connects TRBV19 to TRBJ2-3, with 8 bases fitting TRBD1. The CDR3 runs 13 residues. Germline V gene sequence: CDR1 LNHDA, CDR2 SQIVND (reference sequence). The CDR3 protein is CGSSDRALYTQYF. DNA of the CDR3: TGTGGAAGTTCGGACAGGGCTTTATATACGCAGTATTTT. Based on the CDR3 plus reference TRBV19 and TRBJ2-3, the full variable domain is DGGITQSPKYLFRKEGQNVTLSCEQNLNHDAMYWYRQDPGQGLRLIYYSQIVNDFQKGDIAEGYSVSREKKESFPLTVTSAQKNPTAFYLCGSSDRALYTQYFGPGTRLTVL.